The 14 T cell receptor beta chains below all came from one sample that was sequenced in a study of T cells in tuberculosis. Sequenced by immunoSEQ multiplex PCR; TCRdb stores in-frame clones only, minus some. The sample lists about 24,000 clones, around 95% occurring once. Sequencing was carried out using PBMCs. Receptors originate from a donor aged 10-35 years with latent tuberculosis or without tuberculosis infection.

The chain joins TRBV28 to TRBJ1-2; 8 bases map to TRBD1. Trimming at V came to 10 bases and at J to 2 bases, leaving 3 bases not matched to a gene. Germline values: CDR1 MDHEN, CDR2 SYDVKM. This CDR3 spans 12 amino acids. The CDR3 sequence is CATDRGNYGYTF. The CDR3 DNA sequence: TGTGCCACTGACAGGGGAAACTATGGCTACACCTTC.

The V and J genes are TRBV4-1 and TRBJ2-5, with 7 nucleotides matching TRBD1. The ends lost 2 bases at V and 7 bases at J; junction bases unmatched: 13. Germline CDR1 and CDR2: MGHRA and YSYEKL. The CDR3 consists of 16 residues. DNA of the CDR3: TGCGCCAGCAGCCAACCAAGGGGACAGCTCCTGGGGACCCAGTACTTC. This gives the protein CASSQPRGQLLGTQYF.

In DNA, the CDR3 is TGTGCCAGTAGTATAGTGCGAGGGAGCGATGAGCAGTTCTTC. Translation: CASSIVRGSDEQFF. V usage is TRBV19 and J usage is TRBJ2-1, with a tentative D call TRBD2 (5 bases). V shed 1 base and J shed 8 bases, with 12 bases lying between them. The V gene's germline CDR1 is LNHDA and CDR2 SQIVND (reference sequence). This CDR3 region has 14 residues.

This chain links TRBV19 with TRBJ1-5; the match to TRBD1 covers 8 bases. V dropped 6 bases and J dropped 5; count of bases not matched to a gene: 3. The CDR3 is 13 residues long. The germline gives CDR1 LNHDA, CDR2 SQIVND (reference sequence). In DNA form, the CDR3 reads TGTGCCAGTAGGGACAGGGTCTATCAGCCCCAGCATTTT. It encodes CASRDRVYQPQHF.

This chain connects TRBV5-6 to TRBJ2-3; possibly TRBD2 for D (6 bases). V dropped 2 bases and J dropped 5 bases, with 6 bases sitting between them. The CDR3 has 12 residues. Germline values: CDR1 SGHDT, CDR2 YYEEEE. CDR3 in DNA: TGTGCCAGCAGCTTCGGGGGAGATACGCAGTATTTT. Encoded protein: CASSFGGDTQYF.

This clone was seen more than once but under ten times. This chain links TRBV7-2 with TRBJ1-2, with TRBD1 identical over 12 bases. The CDR3 length is 14 residues. The V gene end was trimmed by 5 bases and the J gene end by 8 bases; junction bases not matched to a gene: 6. Looked up from germline, CDR1 is SGHTA and CDR2 is FQGNSA. CDR3 nucleotides: TGTGCCAGCAGCCCCGGGACAGGGGGCTGGGGCTACACCTTC. Translation: CASSPGTGGWGYTF.

The chain has TRBV7-3 and TRBJ2-2; no clear D. CDR3 length: 13 residues. Looked up from germline, CDR1 is SGHTA and CDR2 is FQGTGA. V was pared by 5 bases and J by 8 bases, with 12 bases between. Here the CDR3 reads CASSPWLVGELFF. The DNA for the CDR3 is TGTGCCAGCAGCCCCTGGCTGGTTGGGGAGCTGTTTTTT.

This chain links TRBV5-1 with TRBJ1-4; TRBD1 aligns across 9 bases. The CDR3 has 16 residues. Germline assignment: CDR1 SGHRS and CDR2 YFSETQ. With 4 bases clipped from V and 1 base from J, the junction kept 5 bases outside the gene matches. The CDR3 DNA reads as TGCGCCAGCAGCGCACAGGGGGCACAAACTAATGAAAAACTGTTTTTT. This sequence encodes CASSAQGAQTNEKLFF.

This clone was seen a single time. The chain uses TRBV6-5 and TRBJ2-2; no clear D. The V end was cut by 4 bases, the J end by 5 bases, with 17 bases between. The CDR3 contains 16 residues. Germline V gives CDR1 MNHEY, CDR2 SVGAGI. In nucleotides, the CDR3 is TGTGCCAGCAGTTTCGAAACCGGGTCGCTGACCGGGGAGCTGTTTTTT. Its protein product is CASSFETGSLTGELFF.

The chain links TRBV19 to TRBJ1-5, with a weak D call TRBD1 (5 bases). The germline V gene has CDR1 LNHDA and CDR2 SQIVND (reference sequence). The CDR3 has 15 residues. V lost 2 bases and J lost 1, with 9 bases in between. Written as DNA, the CDR3 is TGTGCCAGTAGTATAAGTGGGGGGAGCAATCAGCCCCAGCATTTT. It specifies CASSISGGSNQPQHF.

V is TRBV7-2 and J is TRBJ2-4; 7 positions match TRBD1. The CDR3 runs 17 residues. Germline V CDR1 and CDR2: SGHTA, FQGNSA. The ends lost 3 bases at V and 0 bases at J; junction bases unmatched: 8. CDR3: CASSFLDRPLAKNIQYF. The DNA for the CDR3 is TGTGCCAGCAGCTTTCTGGACAGGCCGCTAGCCAAAAACATTCAGTACTTC. The whole variable domain, remainder taken from reference TRBV7-2 and TRBJ2-4, is GAGVSQSPSNKVTEKGKDVELRCDPISGHTALYWYRQSLGQGLEFLIYFQGNSAPDKSGLPSDRFSAERTGGSVSTLTIQRTQQEDSAVYLCASSFLDRPLAKNIQYFGAGTRLSVL.

The genes are TRBV5-8 and TRBJ2-3; 7 bases fit TRBD1. This CDR3 has 14 residues. After removal of 5 bases from V and 1 base from J, the junction contained 4 bases not matched to a gene. Per germline, CDR1 SGHTS and CDR2 YDEGEE. CDR3 amino acids: CASSKDRGTDTQYF. The CDR3 coding sequence is TGTGCCAGCAGTAAAGACAGGGGCACAGATACGCAGTATTTT.

The J gene is TRBJ2-5, the V gene TRBV5-1; 7 nucleotides align to TRBD2. CDR3 length: 14 amino acids. Looked up from germline, CDR1 is SGHRS and CDR2 is YFSETQ. J gave up 4 bases and V 0 bases, and 3 bases lay outside the gene matches. The CDR3 DNA follows: TGCGCCAGCAGCTTGGCCGGACTAGGAGAGACCCAGTACTTC. The encoded protein is CASSLAGLGETQYF.

The chain carries TRBV5-1 and TRBJ1-2; D possibly corresponds to TRBD1 (6 bases). The germline CDR1 and CDR2 sequences are SGHRS and YFSETQ. The V end lost 4 bases, the J end lost 7 bases, and 11 bases lay between the germline ends. There are 12 residues in the CDR3. CDR3 bases: TGCGCCAGCAGCCCCCAAGGGGGTGGCTACACCTTC. It is translated as CASSPQGGGYTF.